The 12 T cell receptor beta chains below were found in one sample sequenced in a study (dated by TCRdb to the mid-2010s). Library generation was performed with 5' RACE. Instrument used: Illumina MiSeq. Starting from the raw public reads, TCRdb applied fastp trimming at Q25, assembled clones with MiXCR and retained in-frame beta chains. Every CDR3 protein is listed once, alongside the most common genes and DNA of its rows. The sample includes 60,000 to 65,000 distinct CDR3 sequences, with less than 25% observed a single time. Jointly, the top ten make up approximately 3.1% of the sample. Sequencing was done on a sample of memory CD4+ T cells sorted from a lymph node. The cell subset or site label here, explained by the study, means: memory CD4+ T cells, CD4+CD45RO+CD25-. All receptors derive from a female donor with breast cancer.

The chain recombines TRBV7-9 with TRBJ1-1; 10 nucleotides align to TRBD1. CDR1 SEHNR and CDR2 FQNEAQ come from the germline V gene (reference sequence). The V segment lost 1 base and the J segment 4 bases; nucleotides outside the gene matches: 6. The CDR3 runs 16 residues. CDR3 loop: CASSLDRGQGFTEAFF. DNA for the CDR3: TGTGCCAGCAGCTTAGATCGGGGACAGGGGTTCACTGAAGCTTTCTTT. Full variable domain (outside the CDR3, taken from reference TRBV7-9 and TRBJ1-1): DTGVSQNPRHKITKRGQNVTFRCDPISEHNRLYWYRQTLGQGPEFLTYFQNEAQLEKSRLLSDRFSAERPKGSFSTLEIQRTEQGDSAMYLCASSLDRGQGFTEAFFGQGTRLTVV.

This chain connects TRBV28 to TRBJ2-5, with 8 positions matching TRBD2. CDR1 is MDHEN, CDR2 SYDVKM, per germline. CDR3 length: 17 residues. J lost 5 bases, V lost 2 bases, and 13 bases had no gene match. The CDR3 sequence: CASSLTLAAGGRETQYF. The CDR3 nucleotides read TGTGCCAGCAGTTTAACTCTTGCGGCGGGAGGAAGGGAGACCCAGTACTTC.

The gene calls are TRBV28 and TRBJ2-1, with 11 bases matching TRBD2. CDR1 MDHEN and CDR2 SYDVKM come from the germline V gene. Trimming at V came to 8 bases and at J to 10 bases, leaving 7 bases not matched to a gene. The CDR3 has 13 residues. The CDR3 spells CASEIAGGGEQFF. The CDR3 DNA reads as TGTGCCAGCGAAATAGCGGGAGGGGGCGAGCAGTTCTTC.

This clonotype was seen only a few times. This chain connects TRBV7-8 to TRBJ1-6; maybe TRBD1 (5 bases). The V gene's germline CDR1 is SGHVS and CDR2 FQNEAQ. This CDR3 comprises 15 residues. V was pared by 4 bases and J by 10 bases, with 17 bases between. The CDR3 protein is CASSWGLGKKSPLHF. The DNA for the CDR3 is TGTGCCAGCAGCTGGGGCCTGGGCAAGAAGTCACCCCTCCACTTT.

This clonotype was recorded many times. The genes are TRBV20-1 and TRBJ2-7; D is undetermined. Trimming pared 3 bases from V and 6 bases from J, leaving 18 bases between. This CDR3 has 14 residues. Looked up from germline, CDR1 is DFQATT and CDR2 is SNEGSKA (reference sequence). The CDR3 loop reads CSASPLLTVAEQYF. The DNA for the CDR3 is TGCAGTGCTAGCCCACTTCTGACCGTAGCCGAGCAGTACTTC.

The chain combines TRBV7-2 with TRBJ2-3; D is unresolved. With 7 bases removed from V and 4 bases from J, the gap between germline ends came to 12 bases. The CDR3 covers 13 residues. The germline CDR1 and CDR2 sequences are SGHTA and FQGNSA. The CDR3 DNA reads TGTGCCAGCATGACATACCTGGCAGATACGCAGTATTTT. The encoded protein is CASMTYLADTQYF. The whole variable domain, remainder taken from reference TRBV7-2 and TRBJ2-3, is GAGVSQSPSNKVTEKGKDVELRCDPISGHTALYWYRQSLGQGLEFLIYFQGNSAPDKSGLPSDRFSAERTGGSVSTLTIQRTQQEDSAVYLCASMTYLADTQYFGPGTRLTVL.

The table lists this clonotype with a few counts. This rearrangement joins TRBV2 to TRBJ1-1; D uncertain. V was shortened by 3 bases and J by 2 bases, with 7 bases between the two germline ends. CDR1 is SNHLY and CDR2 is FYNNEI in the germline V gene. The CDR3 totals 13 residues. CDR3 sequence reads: CASSDRRNTEAFF. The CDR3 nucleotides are TGTGCCAGCAGTGACCGGAGAAACACTGAAGCTTTCTTT.

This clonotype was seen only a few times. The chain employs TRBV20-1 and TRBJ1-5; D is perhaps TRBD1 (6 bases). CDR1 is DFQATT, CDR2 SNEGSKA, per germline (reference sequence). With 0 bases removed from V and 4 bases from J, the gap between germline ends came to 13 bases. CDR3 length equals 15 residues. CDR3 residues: CSARDLGQQNQPQHF. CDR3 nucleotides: TGCAGTGCTAGAGATCTTGGACAGCAGAATCAGCCCCAGCATTTT.

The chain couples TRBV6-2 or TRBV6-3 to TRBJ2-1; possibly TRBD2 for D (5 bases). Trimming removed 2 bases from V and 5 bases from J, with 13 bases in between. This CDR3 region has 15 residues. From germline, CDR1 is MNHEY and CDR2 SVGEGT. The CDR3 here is CASSYGRSHDNEQFF. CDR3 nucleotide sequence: TGTGCCAGCAGTTACGGGAGATCCCATGACAATGAGCAGTTCTTC.

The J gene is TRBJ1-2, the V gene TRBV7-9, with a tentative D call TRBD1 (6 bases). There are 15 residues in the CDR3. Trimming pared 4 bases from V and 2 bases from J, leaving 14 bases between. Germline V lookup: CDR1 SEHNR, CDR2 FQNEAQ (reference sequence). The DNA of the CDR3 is TGTGCCAGCAGCTCCGCTTACAGGGACAACTATGGCTACACCTTC. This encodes CASSSAYRDNYGYTF.

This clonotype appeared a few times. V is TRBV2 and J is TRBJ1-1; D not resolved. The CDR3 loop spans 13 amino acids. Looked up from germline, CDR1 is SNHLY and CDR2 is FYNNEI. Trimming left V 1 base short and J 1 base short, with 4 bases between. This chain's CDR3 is CASSEDWNTEAFF. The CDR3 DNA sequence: TGTGCCAGCAGTGAAGATTGGAACACTGAAGCTTTCTTT.

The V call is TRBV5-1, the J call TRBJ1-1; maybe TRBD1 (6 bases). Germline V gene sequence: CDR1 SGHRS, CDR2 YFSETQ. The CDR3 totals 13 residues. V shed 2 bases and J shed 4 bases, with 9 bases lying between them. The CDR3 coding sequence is TGCGCCAGCAGCTTACAGGGTAGCACTGAAGCTTTCTTT. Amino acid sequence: CASSLQGSTEAFF.